The sequence of this T cell receptor beta chain was determined in a study of T cell responses to AZD1222 COVID-19 vaccine. CDR1 SGHRS and CDR2 YFSETQ come from the germline V gene. V was clipped by 2 bases and J by 5 bases; unmatched bases: 5. The length of the CDR3 is 15 residues. The method was immunoSEQ multiplex PCR; TCRdb's version includes in-frame clones alone and lacks a portion of them. The sample records around 90,000 clones, around nine tenths being singletons. With respect to this clone: What it recognizes is unknown.

Notes on the study in general: A mostly white British donor set with more females was recruited, and clonal diversity was possibly underestimated. Baseline antibody screening turned up just six or seven seropositive AZD1222 recipients. Repertoire sampling happened only post peak T cell response.

This clonotype was sampled from an adult in good health. Sequencing used peripheral blood, obtained on day 0 of AZD1222 vaccination. The chain has TRBV5-1 and TRBJ2-1, with 9 positions matching TRBD1. CDR3 coding DNA: TGCGCCAGCAGCTTTAGACAGGGGGTTAACAATGAGCAGTTCTTC. Amino acids: CASSFRQGVNNEQFF.